This TCR beta chain is from a study of Ad26.COV2.S vaccination and SARS-CoV-2 variants (dated by TCRdb to the early 2020s). With respect to the entire study: Donors in the vaccine arm were drawn from COV1001, a multicentre, randomized, double-blind, placebo-controlled phase I-IIa trial testing Ad26.COV2.S in healthy adults. The TCR-sequenced set comprised around 30 samples: around 20 Ad26.COV2.S vaccine recipients, 5 placebo recipients and 8 SARS-CoV-2 convalescent individuals. Ad26.COV2.S was administered intramuscularly at a dose of 5x10^10 or 1x10^11 viral particles, either as one shot or as two shots given 56 days apart. Participants in the trial were split at random into five groups of five each, receiving low-dose or high-dose Ad26.COV2.S once or twice, or else placebo on both occasions. Blinding of investigators to trial group allocation was maintained during experiments and outcome assessment. Sequencing of the TCRbeta repertoire served to evaluate the specificity and breadth of SARS-CoV-2-reactive T cell receptors following Ad26.COV2.S vaccination. Overall study results and their limits: Non-spike TCR breadth was comparable between vaccine and placebo recipients, consistent with the vaccine containing only spike. The authors noted that the TCR breadth and depth analyses may have underestimated total T cell responses. Compared with placebo recipients, Ad26.COV2.S recipients showed higher spike-specific TCR breadth (P = 0.0014). After vaccination, spike-specific CD8+ and CD4+ T cell responses were reported to show substantial breadth. Comparing responses between vaccine doses or regimens was not something the study was powered to do.

Taken from the germline V gene, the CDR1 and CDR2 loops are SGHTA and FQGNSA. V was cut back by 6 bases and J by 6 bases, leaving a gap of 25 bases between them. From cysteine to phenylalanine, the CDR3 is 17 amino acids long. Kept here is only the CDR3 DNA, which spans 51 bases and is read in frame from base 1. The immunoSEQ Assay was the method used to sequence TCRbeta CDR3 regions. After extraction, genomic DNA underwent amplification by bias-controlled multiplex PCR, followed by high-throughput sequencing. The original methods were these. Collapsing and filtering of sequences were performed to quantify the absolute abundance of each unique TCRbeta CDR3 region. T cell fraction was estimated by normalization of TCRbeta template counts to usable DNA, with usable DNA being measured through amplification of reference genes present in all nucleated cells. Repertoire TCRs were annotated as SARS-CoV-2-specific by exact matching of V gene, CDR3 amino acid sequence and J gene to a known reactive TCR set. MIRA supplied the reference SARS-CoV-2 TCR set, which was filtered for enrichment in COVID-19-positive ImmuneCODE repertoires so that public or cross-reactive TCRs were removed. Using the MIRA antigens, annotated TCRs were further analysed by specific ORF or by position within an ORF. Depth was the summed frequency of annotated unique rearrangements, while breadth was defined as annotated unique rearrangements over total unique productive rearrangements. Group comparisons of TCR breadth used two-sided Wilcoxon rank-sum tests. TCRdb took this table from immuneACCESS and kept in-frame rearrangements with V and J called. Such tables lack part of the clones; where checked against another copy, unresolved V genes explain under half of the gap, and the rest is unexplained. The V and J calls and clone size were taken over from that table, and D and trimming were inferred from the DNA. In this sample the table shows 360,000 or so clones, about 91% of which occur a single time. The ten largest clones add up to over 1.5% of the sample.

As to this clone: It lacks a known antigen. Per-base quality was not reported, and no clone a single base away is much larger than it.

The treatment or condition label for this specimen denotes: approximately 18 received Ad26.COV2.S at low or high dose, single or two shots; about 5 received placebo; per-sample allocation not given. For vaccine and placebo recipients, repertoires were sequenced using samples collected on day 63 after the first injection. Cohort 1b enrolled 25 adults aged 18-55 years at a single site in Boston, USA, between 29 July and 7 August 2020. Ad26.COV2.S consisted of a replication-incompetent adenovirus type 26 vector by which a prefusion-stabilized SARS-CoV-2 spike protein from the original Wuhan strain was expressed.

The chain is assembled from TRBV7-2 and TRBJ2-3, with no confidently assigned D gene. Sample: peripheral blood, taken in a trial of Ad26.COV2.S vaccine versus placebo. The clonotype originates from a person aged 18-65 years who received the Ad26.COV2.S COVID-19 vaccine or a placebo. The CDR3 is CASRTPGVDLQADTQYF. Here is the DNA: TGTGCCAGCAGGACCCCTGGGGTCGATCTCCAGGCGGATACGCAGTATTTT.